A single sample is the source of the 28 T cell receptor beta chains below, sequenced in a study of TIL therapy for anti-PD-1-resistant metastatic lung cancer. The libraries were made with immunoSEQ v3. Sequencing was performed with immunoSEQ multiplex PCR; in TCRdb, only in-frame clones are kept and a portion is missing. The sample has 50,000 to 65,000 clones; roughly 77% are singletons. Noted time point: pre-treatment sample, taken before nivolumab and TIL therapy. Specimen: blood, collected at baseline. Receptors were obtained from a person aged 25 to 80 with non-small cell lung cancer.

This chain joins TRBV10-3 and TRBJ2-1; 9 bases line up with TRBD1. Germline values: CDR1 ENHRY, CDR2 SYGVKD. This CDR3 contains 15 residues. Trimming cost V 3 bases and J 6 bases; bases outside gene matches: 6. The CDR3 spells CAISDLSGQGNEQFF. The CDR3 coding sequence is TGTGCCATCAGTGATCTTTCGGGACAGGGCAATGAGCAGTTCTTC.

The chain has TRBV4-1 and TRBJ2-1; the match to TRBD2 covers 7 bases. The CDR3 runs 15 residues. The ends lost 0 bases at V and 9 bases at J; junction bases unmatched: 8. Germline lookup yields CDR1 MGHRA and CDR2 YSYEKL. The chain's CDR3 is CASSQDATSWAEQFF. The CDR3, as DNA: TGCGCCAGCAGCCAAGACGCGACTAGCTGGGCTGAGCAGTTCTTC.

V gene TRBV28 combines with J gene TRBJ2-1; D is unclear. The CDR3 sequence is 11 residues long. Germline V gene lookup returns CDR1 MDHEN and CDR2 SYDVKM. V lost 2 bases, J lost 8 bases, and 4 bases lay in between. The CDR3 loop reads CASSLGYEQFF. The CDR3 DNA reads TGTGCCAGCAGTTTAGGGTATGAGCAGTTCTTC.

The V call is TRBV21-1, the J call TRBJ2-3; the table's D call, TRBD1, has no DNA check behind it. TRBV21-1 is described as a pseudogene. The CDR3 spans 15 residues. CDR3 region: CASNQQPPGTDTQYF. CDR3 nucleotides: TGTGCCAGCAACCAACAGCCTCCGGGCACAGATACGCAGTATTTT.

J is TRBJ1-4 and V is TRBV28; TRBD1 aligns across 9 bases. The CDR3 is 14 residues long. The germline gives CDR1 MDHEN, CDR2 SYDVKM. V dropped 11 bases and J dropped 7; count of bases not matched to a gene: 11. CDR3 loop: CAGGGGQGAEKLFF. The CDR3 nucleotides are TGTGCCGGCGGTGGGGGACAGGGCGCTGAAAAACTGTTTTTT.

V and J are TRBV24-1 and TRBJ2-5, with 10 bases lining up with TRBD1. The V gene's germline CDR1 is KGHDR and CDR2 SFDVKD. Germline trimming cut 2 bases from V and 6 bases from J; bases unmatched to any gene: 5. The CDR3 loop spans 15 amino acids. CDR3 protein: CATSDSRTGGQTQYF. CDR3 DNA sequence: TGTGCCACCAGTGATTCCCGGACAGGGGGGCAGACCCAGTACTTC.

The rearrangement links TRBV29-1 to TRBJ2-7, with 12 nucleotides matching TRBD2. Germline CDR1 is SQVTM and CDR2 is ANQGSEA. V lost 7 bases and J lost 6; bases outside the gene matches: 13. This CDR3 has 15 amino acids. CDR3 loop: CSAGLAGTGNSEQYF. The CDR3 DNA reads TGCAGCGCCGGACTAGCGGGGACAGGAAACTCCGAGCAGTACTTC.

The CDR3 region is CATGLRGGELFF. In DNA form, the CDR3 reads TGTGCCACCGGACTGCGAGGTGGGGAGCTGTTTTTT. The chain combines TRBV24-1 with TRBJ2-2; D is perhaps TRBD2 (5 bases). Trimming removed 9 bases at V and 8 bases at J, with 12 bases between. Germline loops: CDR1 KGHDR, CDR2 SFDVKD. The CDR3 covers 12 residues.

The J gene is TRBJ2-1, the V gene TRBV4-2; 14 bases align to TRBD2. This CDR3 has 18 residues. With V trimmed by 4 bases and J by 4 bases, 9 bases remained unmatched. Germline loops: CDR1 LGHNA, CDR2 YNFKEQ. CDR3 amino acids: CASSPVGTSGGAYNEQFF. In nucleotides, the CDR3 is TGTGCCAGCAGCCCAGTCGGGACTAGCGGGGGCGCGTACAATGAGCAGTTCTTC.

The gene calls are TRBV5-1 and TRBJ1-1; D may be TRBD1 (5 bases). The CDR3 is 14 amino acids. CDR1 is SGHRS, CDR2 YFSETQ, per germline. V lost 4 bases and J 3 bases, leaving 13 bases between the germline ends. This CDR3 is CASSETAGYTEAFF. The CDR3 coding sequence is TGCGCCAGCAGCGAAACTGCAGGGTACACTGAAGCTTTCTTT.

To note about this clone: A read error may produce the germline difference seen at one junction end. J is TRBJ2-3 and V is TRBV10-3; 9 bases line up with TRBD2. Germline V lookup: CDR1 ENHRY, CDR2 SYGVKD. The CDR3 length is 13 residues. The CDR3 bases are TGTGCCATCAGTGACAGCGGGGGGCGCCCGACGCATTTT. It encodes CAISDSGGRPTHF.

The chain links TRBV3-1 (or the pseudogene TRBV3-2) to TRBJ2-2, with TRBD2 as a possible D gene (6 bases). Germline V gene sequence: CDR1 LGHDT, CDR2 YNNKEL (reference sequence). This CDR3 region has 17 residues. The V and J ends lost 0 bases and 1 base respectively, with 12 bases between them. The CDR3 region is CASSQDLLRGNTGELFF. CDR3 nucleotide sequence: TGTGCCAGCAGCCAAGATCTCTTGCGGGGGAACACCGGGGAGCTGTTTTTT.

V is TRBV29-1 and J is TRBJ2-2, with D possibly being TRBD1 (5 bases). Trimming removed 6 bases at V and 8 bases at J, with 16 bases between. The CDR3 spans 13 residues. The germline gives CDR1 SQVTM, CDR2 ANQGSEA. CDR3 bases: TGCAGCGTGGACACCGAATCGATAGGGGAGCTGTTTTTT. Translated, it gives CSVDTESIGELFF.

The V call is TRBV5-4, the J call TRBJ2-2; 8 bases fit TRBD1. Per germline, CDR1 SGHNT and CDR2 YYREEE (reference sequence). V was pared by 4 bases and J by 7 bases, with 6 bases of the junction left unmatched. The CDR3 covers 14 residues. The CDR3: CASSRQGSGGELFF. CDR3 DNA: TGTGCCAGCAGCCGACAGGGGTCGGGCGGGGAGCTGTTTTTT.

In DNA form, the CDR3 reads TGTGCCAGCAGCCGCGGACTAGCGGGGGTCTACGAGCAGTACTTC. This codes for CASSRGLAGVYEQYF. This rearrangement joins TRBV6-5 to TRBJ2-7; the match to TRBD2 covers 13 bases. The germline CDR1 and CDR2 sequences are MNHEY and SVGAGI. The CDR3 has 15 residues. Trimming cost V 6 bases and J 3 bases; bases outside gene matches: 5.

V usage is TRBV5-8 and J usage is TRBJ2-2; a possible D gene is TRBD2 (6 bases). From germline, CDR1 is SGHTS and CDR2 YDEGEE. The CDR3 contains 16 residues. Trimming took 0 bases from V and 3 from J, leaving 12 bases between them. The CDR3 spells CASSLGGGAYTGELFF. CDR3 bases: TGTGCCAGCAGCTTGGGTGGAGGGGCGTACACCGGGGAGCTGTTTTTT.

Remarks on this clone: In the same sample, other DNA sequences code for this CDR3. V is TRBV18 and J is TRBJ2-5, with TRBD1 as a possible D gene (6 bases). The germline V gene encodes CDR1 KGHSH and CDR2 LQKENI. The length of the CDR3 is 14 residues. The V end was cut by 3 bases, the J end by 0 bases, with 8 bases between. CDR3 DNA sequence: TGTGCCAGCTCACCTGGGACACACCAAGAGACCCAGTACTTC. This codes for CASSPGTHQETQYF.

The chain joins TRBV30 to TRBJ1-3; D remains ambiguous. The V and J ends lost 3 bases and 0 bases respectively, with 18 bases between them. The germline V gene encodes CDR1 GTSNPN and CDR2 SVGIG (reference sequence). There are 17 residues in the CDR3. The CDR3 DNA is TGTGCCTGGAGGGCACACCAGGCGCAGAGCTCTGGAAACACCATATATTTT. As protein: CAWRAHQAQSSGNTIYF. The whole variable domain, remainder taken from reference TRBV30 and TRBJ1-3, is SQTIHQWPATLVQPVGSPLSLECTVEGTSNPNLYWYRQAAGRGLQLLFYSVGIGQISSEVPQNLSASRPQDRQFILSSKKLLLSDSGFYLCAWRAHQAQSSGNTIYFGEGSWLTVV.

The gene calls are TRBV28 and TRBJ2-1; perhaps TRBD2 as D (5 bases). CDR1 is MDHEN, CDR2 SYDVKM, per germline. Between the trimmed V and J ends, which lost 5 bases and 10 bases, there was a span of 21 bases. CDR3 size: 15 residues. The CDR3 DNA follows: TGTGCCAGCAGTCCAAGTCCCTCGAAAGGGAGAGAGCAGTTCTTC. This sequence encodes CASSPSPSKGREQFF.

The CDR3 DNA reads TGTGCCAGCAGCCCCCTGGAGCTAGCCGGCAATGAGCAGTTCTTC. It codes for CASSPLELAGNEQFF. This sequence joins TRBV14 and TRBJ2-1, with D possibly matching TRBD2 (5 bases). With 4 bases removed from V and 6 bases from J, the gap between germline ends came to 16 bases. This CDR3 is 15 amino acids long. The germline gives CDR1 SGHDN, CDR2 FVKESK.

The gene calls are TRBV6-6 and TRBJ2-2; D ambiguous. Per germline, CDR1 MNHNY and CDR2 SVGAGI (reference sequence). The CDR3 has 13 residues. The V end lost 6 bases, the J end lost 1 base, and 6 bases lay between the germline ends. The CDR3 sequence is CASRSQNTGELFF. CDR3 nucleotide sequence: TGTGCCAGCAGGTCTCAGAACACCGGGGAGCTGTTTTTT.

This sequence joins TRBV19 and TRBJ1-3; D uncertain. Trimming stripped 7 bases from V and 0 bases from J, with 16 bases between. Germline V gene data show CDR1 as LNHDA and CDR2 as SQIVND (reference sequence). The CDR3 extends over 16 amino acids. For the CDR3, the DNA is TGTGCCAGTACTAGTGGTCCGCAGATCTCTGGAAACACCATATATTTT. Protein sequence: CASTSGPQISGNTIYF. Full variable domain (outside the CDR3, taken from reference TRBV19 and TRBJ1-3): DGGITQSPKYLFRKEGQNVTLSCEQNLNHDAMYWYRQDPGQGLRLIYYSQIVNDFQKGDIAEGYSVSREKKESFPLTVTSAQKNPTAFYLCASTSGPQISGNTIYFGEGSWLTVV.

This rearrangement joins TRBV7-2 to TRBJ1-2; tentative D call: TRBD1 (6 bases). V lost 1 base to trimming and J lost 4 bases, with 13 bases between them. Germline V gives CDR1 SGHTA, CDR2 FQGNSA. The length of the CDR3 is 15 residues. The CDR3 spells CASSLGSGTLYGYTF. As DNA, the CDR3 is TGTGCCAGCAGCTTAGGTTCCGGGACACTCTATGGCTACACCTTC.

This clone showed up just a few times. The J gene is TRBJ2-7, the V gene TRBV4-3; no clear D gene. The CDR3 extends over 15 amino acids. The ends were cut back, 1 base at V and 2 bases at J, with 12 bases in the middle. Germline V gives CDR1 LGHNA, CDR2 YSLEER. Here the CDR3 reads CASSQVVAAAYEQYF. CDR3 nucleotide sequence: TGCGCCAGCAGCCAAGTGGTCGCCGCTGCCTACGAGCAGTACTTC.

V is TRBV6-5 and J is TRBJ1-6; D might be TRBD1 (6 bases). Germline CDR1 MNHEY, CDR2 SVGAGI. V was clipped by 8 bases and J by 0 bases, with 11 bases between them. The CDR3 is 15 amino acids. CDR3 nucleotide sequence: TGTGCCAGCGGAACAGGGAGCTCCTATAATTCACCCCTCCACTTT. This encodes CASGTGSSYNSPLHF.

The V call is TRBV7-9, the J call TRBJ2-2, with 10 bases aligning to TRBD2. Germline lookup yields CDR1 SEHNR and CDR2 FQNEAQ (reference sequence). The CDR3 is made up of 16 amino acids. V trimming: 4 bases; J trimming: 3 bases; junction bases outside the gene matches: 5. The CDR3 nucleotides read TGTGCCAGCAGCTACGGACTAGCGGCTTACACCGGGGAGCTGTTTTTT. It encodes CASSYGLAAYTGELFF.

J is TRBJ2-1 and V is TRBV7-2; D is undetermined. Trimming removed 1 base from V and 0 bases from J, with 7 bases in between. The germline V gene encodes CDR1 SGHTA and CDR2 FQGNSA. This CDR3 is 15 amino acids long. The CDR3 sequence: CASSLEGSSYNEQFF. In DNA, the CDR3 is TGTGCCAGCAGCTTAGAGGGCAGCTCCTACAATGAGCAGTTCTTC.

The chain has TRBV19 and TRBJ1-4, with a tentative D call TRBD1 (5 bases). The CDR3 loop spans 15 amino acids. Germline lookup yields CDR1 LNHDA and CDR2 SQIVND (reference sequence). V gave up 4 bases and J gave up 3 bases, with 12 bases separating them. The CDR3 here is CASSNGGRPNEKLFF. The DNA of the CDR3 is TGTGCCAGTAGTAATGGGGGACGTCCTAATGAAAAACTGTTTTTT.